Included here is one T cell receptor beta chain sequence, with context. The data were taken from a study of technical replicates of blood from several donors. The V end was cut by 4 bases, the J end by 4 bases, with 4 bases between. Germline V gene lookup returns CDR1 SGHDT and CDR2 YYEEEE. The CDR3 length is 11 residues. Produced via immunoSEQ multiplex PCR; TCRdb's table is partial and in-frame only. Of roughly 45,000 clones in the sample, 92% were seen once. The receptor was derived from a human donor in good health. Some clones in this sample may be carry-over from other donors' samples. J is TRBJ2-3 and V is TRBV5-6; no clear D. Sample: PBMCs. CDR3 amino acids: CASSLADTQYF. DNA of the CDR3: TGTGCCAGCAGCCTTGCAGATACGCAGTATTTT.